A selection of T cell receptor beta chains follows, all from one sample in a study of read filtering for tumor transcriptome and immune sequencing. TCRdb passed the reads through MiXCR, listing each CDR3 protein once. The sample has 75,000 to 95,000 distinct CDR3 sequences; 20% to 25% are singletons. What was sequenced was a population of CD138-negative cells sorted from bone marrow. Every receptor here comes from a donor over 35 with multiple myeloma. Both conserved end residues are part of each CDR3. D genes are given only for firm matches. The listing skips clone size in some rows; elsewhere it reads once, few, many or a size class.

TRBJ1-1,TRBV29-1,many,.,CSVEIWFGNTEAFF,TGCAGCGTTGAGATTTGGTTTGGGAACACTGAAGCTTTCTTT
TRBJ2-7,TRBV11-2,many,TRBD1,CASSLTRTGYEQYF,TGTGCCAGCAGCCTGACAAGGACAGGCTACGAGCAGTACTTC
TRBJ1-2,TRBV30,few,.,CAEQDNYGYTF,TGTGCCGAACAGGATAACTATGGCTACACCTTC
TRBJ2-7,TRBV28,many,.,CASTPGAAGKYEQYF,TGTGCCAGCACCCCCGGGGCGGCAGGGAAATACGAGCAGTACTTC
TRBJ1-4,TRBV12-3/TRBV12-4,many,.,CASSLVLNEKLFF,TGTGCCAGCAGTTTAGTCCTTAATGAAAAACTGTTTTTT
TRBJ2-5,TRBV28,many,.,CASSLLGGGKETQYF,TGTGCCAGCAGTTTACTTGGGGGCGGGAAAGAGACCCAGTACTTC
TRBJ1-2,TRBV18,.,.,CASSPGMTDYGYTF,TGTGCCAGCTCACCAGGCATGACAGACTATGGCTACACCTTC
TRBJ1-1,TRBV28,many,TRBD1,CASSSPGTGLRTEAFF,TGTGCCAGCAGTTCACCCGGGACAGGGTTGCGCACTGAAGCTTTCTTT
TRBJ1-5,TRBV7-9,few,.,CASSLAPNQPQHF,TGTGCCAGCAGCTTAGCCCCGAATCAGCCCCAGCATTTT
TRBJ2-1,TRBV19,many,.,CASSTGRYEQFF,TGTGCCAGTAGTACAGGACGTTATGAGCAGTTCTTC
TRBJ2-1,TRBV19,many,.,CASSLLGDGRQFF,TGTGCCAGTAGTCTCCTCGGCGACGGGAGGCAGTTCTTC
TRBJ2-5,TRBV30,few,.,CAWVFVLQTQYF,TGTGCCTGGGTTTTTGTCCTCCAGACCCAGTACTTC
TRBJ2-7,TRBV7-7,many,TRBD1,CASSLGTGLSYEQYF,TGTGCTAGCAGCTTGGGGACAGGGCTCTCCTACGAGCAGTACTTC
TRBJ2-5,TRBV11-2,many,.,CASSSAGGQETQYF,TGTGCCAGCAGCTCAGCGGGCGGGCAAGAGACCCAGTACTTC
TRBJ2-7,TRBV28,many,TRBD1,CASSIYFDPMGQGPSYEQYF,TGTGCCAGCAGTATTTATTTTGACCCTATGGGACAGGGGCCCTCCTACGAGCAGTACTTC
TRBJ1-4,TRBV29-1,many,TRBD1,CSVKLGTANEKLFF,TGCAGCGTTAAACTCGGGACAGCTAATGAAAAACTGTTTTTT
TRBJ2-1,TRBV6-6,many,TRBD1,CASSYSRQGADNEQFF,TGTGCCAGCAGTTACTCTAGGCAGGGGGCCGACAATGAGCAGTTCTTC